These 32 T cell receptor beta chains came from one sample sequenced in a study of blood T cell repertoires in COVID-19. The data were produced by immunoSEQ multiplex PCR, yet TCRdb's version contains in-frame clones alone and is incomplete. The repertoire holds about 170,000 clones, with around 82% as singletons. Sequenced input: peripheral blood. These receptors were obtained from a man older than 75 with COVID-19, enrolled during active disease.

The CDR3 here is CASSQRENEKLFF. DNA for the CDR3: TGTGCCAGCAGCCAACGGGAAAATGAAAAACTGTTTTTT. The chain recombines TRBV3-1 (or the pseudogene TRBV3-2) with TRBJ1-4; no clear D gene. Germline values: CDR1 LGHDT, CDR2 YNNKEL (reference sequence). The length of the CDR3 is 13 residues. V dropped 2 bases and J dropped 5 bases, with 6 bases sitting between them.

The V gene is TRBV5-1, the J gene TRBJ1-1; D is perhaps TRBD1 (5 bases). The V and J ends lost 4 bases and 0 bases respectively, with 22 bases between them. The V gene's germline CDR1 is SGHRS and CDR2 YFSETQ. The CDR3 is made up of 18 amino acids. CDR3 residues: CASSGSKLGGPMNTEAFF. The CDR3 DNA is TGCGCCAGCAGCGGCTCGAAATTGGGGGGACCTATGAACACTGAAGCTTTCTTT.

The chain employs TRBV15 and TRBJ1-2; D ambiguous. Trimming removed 0 bases from V and 9 bases from J, with 14 bases in between. The germline CDR1 and CDR2 sequences are LNHNV and YYDKDF (reference sequence). The CDR3 consists of 14 residues. The CDR3 is CATSRDQAGPRYTF. In DNA form, the CDR3 reads TGTGCCACCAGCAGAGATCAGGCGGGTCCGCGCTACACCTTC. Based on the CDR3 plus reference TRBV15 and TRBJ1-2, the full variable domain is DAMVIQNPRYQVTQFGKPVTLSCSQTLNHNVMYWYQQKSSQAPKLLFHYYDKDFNNEADTPDNFQSRRPNTSFCFLDIRSPGLGDTAMYLCATSRDQAGPRYTFGSGTRLTVV.

The rearrangement links TRBV3-1 (or the pseudogene TRBV3-2) to TRBJ2-3; 7 bases agree with TRBD1. The junction had 7 bases not matched to a gene; V was cut back by 7 bases and J by 0 bases. The CDR3 length is 15 residues. The germline V gene encodes CDR1 LGHDT and CDR2 YNNKEL (reference sequence). The CDR3 region has the DNA TGTGCCAGCACCATGGGGGACAGCAGCACAGATACGCAGTATTTT. Translation gives CASTMGDSSTDTQYF.

The V call is TRBV5-6, the J call TRBJ1-5; 7 nucleotides match TRBD1. The V and J ends lost 0 bases and 6 bases, in that order; junction bases with no gene match: 6. CDR3 length: 15 amino acids. Germline CDR1 is SGHDT and CDR2 is YYEEEE. CDR3 in amino acids: CASSLARGKPQPQHF. The CDR3 nucleotides are TGTGCCAGCAGCTTGGCCAGGGGGAAGCCTCAGCCCCAGCATTTT.

The chain links TRBV5-1 to TRBJ1-3; the match to TRBD1 covers 8 bases. Trimming at V came to 0 bases and at J to 0 bases, leaving 2 bases not matched to a gene. Germline lookup yields CDR1 SGHRS and CDR2 YFSETQ. This CDR3 has 16 residues. The CDR3 loop is CASSLGQGASGNTIYF. The CDR3 region has the DNA TGCGCCAGCAGCTTGGGGCAGGGGGCCTCTGGAAACACCATATATTTT. Looking up the rest from reference TRBV5-1 and TRBJ1-3 gives the full variable domain: KAGVTQTPRYLIKTRGQQVTLSCSPISGHRSVSWYQQTPGQGLQFLFEYFSETQRNKGNFPGRFSGRQFSNSRSEMNVSTLELGDSALYLCASSLGQGASGNTIYFGEGSWLTVV.

This clone came up once. The chain combines TRBV7-9 with TRBJ1-1; D remains unclear. Trimming took 1 base from V and 8 from J, leaving 11 bases between them. The germline V gene has CDR1 SEHNR and CDR2 FQNEAQ (reference sequence). The CDR3 consists of 13 residues. CDR3 in DNA: TGTGCCAGCAGCTTAGTATTCGCAGTAGAAGCTTTCTTT. It codes for CASSLVFAVEAFF.

The chain links TRBV19 to TRBJ2-7, with D tentatively TRBD1 (6 bases). V was pared by 4 bases and J by 0 bases, with 16 bases between. The germline V gene encodes CDR1 LNHDA and CDR2 SQIVND (reference sequence). The CDR3 is 16 amino acids. The DNA of the CDR3 is TGTGCCAGTAGTACGCGCCAACAGGGTTTCTCCTACGAGCAGTACTTC. Encoded protein: CASSTRQQGFSYEQYF.

CDR3 loop: CASSEGGGVGYTF. The CDR3 DNA follows: TGTGCCAGCAGTGAAGGAGGGGGCGTTGGCTACACCTTC. V and J are TRBV6-1 and TRBJ1-2; 7 positions match TRBD1. Germline V gene lookup returns CDR1 MNHNS and CDR2 SASEGT. V was pared by 1 base and J by 7 bases, with 3 bases of the junction left unmatched. The CDR3 consists of 13 residues.

The chain recombines TRBV19 with TRBJ1-1, with D perhaps matching TRBD1 (6 bases). The CDR3 has 14 residues. Trimming left V 9 bases short and J 1 base short, with 15 bases between. The germline CDR1 and CDR2 sequences are LNHDA and SQIVND (reference sequence). CDR3 residues: CASATGWENTEAFF. The DNA of the CDR3 is TGTGCCAGCGCAACAGGGTGGGAGAACACTGAAGCTTTCTTT.

This rearrangement joins TRBV6-1 to TRBJ1-6, with 8 bases aligning to TRBD1. Germline assignment: CDR1 MNHNS and CDR2 SASEGT. This CDR3 is built from 18 residues. Germline trimming cut 3 bases from V and 5 bases from J; bases unmatched to any gene: 12. The CDR3 DNA reads TGTGCCAGCAGTGACGGACAGGGAGAGGGTCCTAATAATTCACCCCTCCACTTT. Translated: CASSDGQGEGPNNSPLHF.

In its sample, this clone was seen once. V and J are TRBV27 and TRBJ2-1, with TRBD2 matching 11 bases. There are 16 residues in the CDR3. J lost 4 bases, V lost 5 bases, and 7 bases had no gene match. Germline-derived CDR1 and CDR2 are MNHEY and SMNVEV (reference sequence). The CDR3 region has the DNA TGTGCCAGCAGTCTAGCGGGGGGTACCTCATACAATGAGCAGTTCTTC. Encoded protein: CASSLAGGTSYNEQFF.

This clone appeared once. This chain uses TRBV6-2 or TRBV6-3 with TRBJ1-2; D might be TRBD1 (5 bases). Trimming left V 0 bases short and J 5 bases short, with 10 bases between. The germline gives CDR1 MNHEY, CDR2 SVGEGT. The CDR3 consists of 14 residues. The CDR3 loop is CASSYSRTLYGYTF. The CDR3 region has the DNA TGTGCCAGCAGTTACTCGAGGACACTATATGGCTACACCTTC.

The chain has TRBV18 and TRBJ2-1, with TRBD2 matching 9 bases. The CDR3 runs 17 residues. Unmatched junction bases numbered 9, after V lost 3 bases and J lost 3 bases. Germline values: CDR1 KGHSH, CDR2 LQKENI. In DNA, the CDR3 is TGTGCCAGCTCACCCCAGCGGGTAGCGGGGGTCTACAATGAGCAGTTCTTC. Its protein is CASSPQRVAGVYNEQFF.

The chain recombines TRBV10-3 with TRBJ2-2; D is possibly TRBD2 (6 bases). There are 15 residues in the CDR3. Per the germline V gene, CDR1 is ENHRY and CDR2 is SYGVKD. Trimming removed 4 bases from V and 4 bases from J, with 13 bases in between. CDR3 nucleotides: TGTGCCATCAGTGTTGGAGGGGTCGGCACCGGGGAGCTGTTTTTT. This gives the protein CAISVGGVGTGELFF.

V is TRBV23-1 and J is TRBJ2-7, with D unresolved. TRBV23-1 is an ORF, with its function uncertain. This CDR3 contains 15 residues. V lost 0 bases to trimming and J lost 5 bases, with 14 bases between them. CDR3 in amino acids: CASSQSTDARDEQYF. CDR3 nucleotide sequence: TGCGCCAGCAGTCAATCGACCGATGCCCGGGACGAGCAGTACTTC.

V gene TRBV5-1 combines with J gene TRBJ2-6; D possibly corresponds to TRBD1 (6 bases). Trimming took 4 bases from V and 0 from J, leaving 11 bases between them. CDR3 size: 16 residues. The germline V gene has CDR1 SGHRS and CDR2 YFSETQ. CDR3 region: CASSRGSPSGANVLTF. The CDR3 DNA sequence: TGCGCCAGCAGCAGGGGGAGCCCCTCTGGGGCCAACGTCCTGACTTTC.

The rearrangement uses TRBV2 and TRBJ1-1; TRBD1 aligns across 7 bases. This CDR3 has 17 amino acids. Trimming at V came to 5 bases and at J to 0 bases, leaving 12 bases not matched to a gene. Germline-derived CDR1 and CDR2 are SNHLY and FYNNEI. The CDR3 region is CASSFDRVVNLNTEAFF. The CDR3 region has the DNA TGTGCCAGCAGTTTCGACAGGGTCGTCAATTTGAACACTGAAGCTTTCTTT. Filled out from reference TRBV2 and TRBJ1-1, the complete variable domain reads EPEVTQTPSHQVTQMGQEVILRCVPISNHLYFYWYRQILGQKVEFLVSFYNNEISEKSEIFDDQFSVERPDGSNFTLKIRSTKLEDSAMYFCASSFDRVVNLNTEAFFGQGTRLTVV.

This chain uses TRBV6-6 with TRBJ1-4; D gene unclear. The CDR3 covers 11 residues. V was cut by 6 bases and J by 8 bases, with 7 bases left in between. Germline V lookup: CDR1 MNHNY, CDR2 SVGAGI (reference sequence). The CDR3 loop is CASSRQEKLFF. The CDR3 region has the DNA TGTGCCAGCAGCCGACAAGAAAAACTGTTTTTT.

This chain connects TRBV5-1 to TRBJ2-5; TRBD1 matches at 9 bases. The CDR3 length is 14 residues. Losses at the gene ends were 0 bases for V and 4 bases for J; bases not matched to a gene: 1. CDR1 is SGHRS, CDR2 YFSETQ, per germline. The CDR3: CASSLAGQGETQYF. The CDR3 DNA follows: TGCGCCAGCAGCTTGGCGGGACAGGGAGAGACCCAGTACTTC.

V gene TRBV2 combines with J gene TRBJ1-2; a weak D match, TRBD1 (6 bases). This CDR3 contains 16 residues. The ends were cut back, 5 bases at V and 4 bases at J, with 20 bases in the middle. Germline values: CDR1 SNHLY, CDR2 FYNNEI. CDR3 in DNA: TGTGCCAGCAGTAGGGCAGGGGCCCCGCTGGTCTATGGCTACACCTTC. It codes for CASSRAGAPLVYGYTF. Supplemented by reference TRBV2 and TRBJ1-2, the full variable domain reads EPEVTQTPSHQVTQMGQEVILRCVPISNHLYFYWYRQILGQKVEFLVSFYNNEISEKSEIFDDQFSVERPDGSNFTLKIRSTKLEDSAMYFCASSRAGAPLVYGYTFGSGTRLTVV.

Here the CDR3 reads CASSLESGSRSGNTIYF. The CDR3 DNA follows: TGCGCCAGCAGCTTGGAATCTGGCAGTCGCTCTGGAAACACCATATATTTT. This chain links TRBV5-1 with TRBJ1-3, with D hard to call. The V gene's germline CDR1 is SGHRS and CDR2 YFSETQ. Deletions cut 0 bases from V and 0 bases from J, with 13 bases between. CDR3 size: 17 residues.

This rearrangement joins TRBV4-3 to TRBJ1-1; 7 bases are shared with TRBD1. This CDR3 has 14 amino acids. The V gene's germline CDR1 is LGHNA and CDR2 YSLEER. V gave up 0 bases and J gave up 3 bases; unmatched junction bases: 1. In DNA, the CDR3 is TGCGCCAGCAGCCAAGATCAGGGGGACACTGAAGCTTTCTTT. Protein sequence: CASSQDQGDTEAFF.

This chain uses TRBV5-8 with TRBJ1-2; D call uncertain. Trimming shortened V by 4 bases and J by 2 bases, and 21 bases separated the two germline ends. The V gene's germline CDR1 is SGHTS and CDR2 YDEGEE. The CDR3 is made up of 17 amino acids. The CDR3 region has the DNA TGTGCCAGCAGCCCGAGGTACCTCGCCAGCCAAAACTATGGCTACACCTTC. This codes for CASSPRYLASQNYGYTF.

The chain joins TRBV11-2 to TRBJ1-2; TRBD1 is a possible D gene (6 bases). The CDR3 covers 14 residues. The V end lost 1 base, the J end lost 7 bases, and 13 bases lay between the germline ends. Germline values: CDR1 SGHAT, CDR2 FQNNGV. The CDR3 region is CASSLVRGGSGYTF. CDR3 sequence (DNA): TGTGCCAGCAGCTTAGTCCGGGGGGGCAGTGGCTACACCTTC.

The chain combines TRBV11-1 with TRBJ2-4; 10 bases align to TRBD1. Looked up from germline, CDR1 is SGHAT and CDR2 is FQDESV (reference sequence). The CDR3 extends over 16 amino acids. J gave up 0 bases and V 4 bases, and 3 bases lay outside the gene matches. CDR3 sequence (DNA): TGTGCCAGCAGCTCCGGGACAGGGGCAGCCAAAAACATTCAGTACTTC. Its protein is CASSSGTGAAKNIQYF. The full variable domain, rest sourced from reference TRBV11-1 and TRBJ2-4, is EAEVAQSPRYKITEKSQAVAFWCDPISGHATLYWYRQILGQGPELLVQFQDESVVDDSQLPKDRFSAERLKGVDSTLKIQPAELGDSAMYLCASSSGTGAAKNIQYFGAGTRLSVL.

The chain combines TRBV2 with TRBJ1-5; D ambiguous. CDR1 SNHLY and CDR2 FYNNEI come from the germline V gene. V was trimmed by 3 bases and J by 5 bases, leaving 11 bases between them. The CDR3 is 14 amino acids. The CDR3 nucleotides are TGTGCCAGCAGTGATAAATTCGAGGATCAGCCCCAGCATTTT. Translated, it gives CASSDKFEDQPQHF.

The chain links TRBV12-5 to TRBJ1-5, with D unclear. This CDR3 is 13 amino acids long. V dropped 5 bases and J dropped 9 bases, with 14 bases sitting between them. Germline assignment: CDR1 LGHNT and CDR2 FRNRAP. CDR3 sequence (DNA): TGTGCTAGTGGTCGGGAGAGCCCTTGGCCCCAGCATTTT. It specifies CASGRESPWPQHF.

The genes are TRBV5-1 and TRBJ1-6; unclear D gene. Trimming took off 7 bases at V and 8 bases at J, with 13 bases between the two ends. This CDR3 is 13 amino acids long. Germline V gene lookup returns CDR1 SGHRS and CDR2 YFSETQ. As DNA, the CDR3 is TGCGCCAGCGCCCGGGAGCAATATTCACCCCTCCACTTT. Residues: CASAREQYSPLHF.

This chain joins TRBV24-1 and TRBJ1-2; maybe TRBD1 (6 bases). Per the germline V gene, CDR1 is KGHDR and CDR2 is SFDVKD. There are 16 residues in the CDR3. Trimming stripped 6 bases from V and 3 bases from J, with 19 bases between. The CDR3: CATSTRGGAGDYGYTF. The CDR3 region has the DNA TGTGCCACCAGTACTAGAGGGGGTGCCGGGGACTATGGCTACACCTTC.

The V call is TRBV18, the J call TRBJ1-1; TRBD1 aligns across 7 bases. This CDR3 region has 14 residues. V gave up 3 bases and J gave up 3 bases; unmatched junction bases: 4. Germline-derived CDR1 and CDR2 are KGHSH and LQKENI. CDR3 nucleotide sequence: TGTGCCAGCTCACCCTCCAGGGGGGACACTGAAGCTTTCTTT. It is translated as CASSPSRGDTEAFF.

The CDR3 DNA follows: TGTGCCAGTAGTATGGCTGCTGAAGCTTTCTTT. Protein product: CASSMAAEAFF. This chain connects TRBV19 to TRBJ1-1; D call uncertain. Germline CDR1 is LNHDA and CDR2 is SQIVND (reference sequence). Trimming removed 3 bases at V and 6 bases at J, with 5 bases between. The CDR3 is 11 amino acids.